One sample yielded the 29 T cell receptor beta chains listed below, sequenced in a study of blood T cell repertoires in COVID-19. Only in-frame clones appear in the TCRdb table, and some are missing; sequencing was by immunoSEQ multiplex PCR. The sample holds some 170,000 clones; 78% are singletons and the top ten take roughly 17%. Sequenced input: PBMCs or T cells enriched from blood (not recorded which). The origin of the receptors is a woman aged 45-59 years who had recovered from COVID-19.

This sequence joins TRBV24-1 and TRBJ2-5; TRBD1 aligns across 8 bases. J lost 2 bases, V lost 7 bases, and 8 bases had no gene match. Germline V gene lookup returns CDR1 KGHDR and CDR2 SFDVKD. The CDR3 is 15 amino acids. The CDR3 DNA reads TGTGCCACCAGCGCGCCAACAGGGGGGCAAGAGACCCAGTACTTC. Its translation: CATSAPTGGQETQYF.

This rearrangement joins TRBV15 to TRBJ2-7; possibly TRBD1 for D (7 bases). Trimming shortened V by 0 bases and J by 7 bases, and 19 bases separated the two germline ends. From germline, CDR1 is LNHNV and CDR2 YYDKDF (reference sequence). This CDR3 contains 16 residues. CDR3 coding DNA: TGTGCCACCAGCAGAGATCTCGGGCAGGGGGGAAGGGAGCAGTACTTC. It yields the protein CATSRDLGQGGREQYF.

Only a few counts were recorded for this clone. The V call is TRBV9, the J call TRBJ2-1; D possibly corresponds to TRBD2 (5 bases). Trimming took 4 bases from V and 5 from J, leaving 16 bases between them. This CDR3 is 15 amino acids long. CDR1 SGDLS and CDR2 YYNGEE come from the germline V gene. In DNA form, the CDR3 reads TGTGCCAGCAGCTTAAGTGGGAGTCCTAACAATGAGCAGTTCTTC. Residues: CASSLSGSPNNEQFF.

The chain links TRBV30 to TRBJ1-6, with a tentative D call TRBD1 (5 bases). The V end lost 0 bases, the J end lost 10 bases, and 10 bases lay between the germline ends. The CDR3 is 13 amino acids. Germline V gives CDR1 GTSNPN, CDR2 SVGIG (reference sequence). The CDR3 loop is CAWSVVRGSPLHF. CDR3 nucleotide sequence: TGTGCCTGGAGTGTTGTGCGGGGGTCACCCCTCCACTTT.

The V gene is TRBV7-8, the J gene TRBJ2-3; 8 bases map to TRBD1. Germline V CDR1 and CDR2: SGHVS, FQNEAQ. Germline trimming cut 5 bases from V and 3 bases from J; bases unmatched to any gene: 13. CDR3 size: 17 residues. The CDR3 is CASSRSSRTGSTDTQYF. CDR3 nucleotide sequence: TGTGCCAGCAGCCGGAGTTCCCGGACAGGGTCGACAGATACGCAGTATTTT.

This sequence joins TRBV30 and TRBJ1-3, with 7 bases aligning to TRBD1. V was pared by 3 bases and J by 3 bases, with 5 bases of the junction left unmatched. Looked up from germline, CDR1 is GTSNPN and CDR2 is SVGIG (reference sequence). CDR3 length: 14 residues. The CDR3 protein is CAWSLGTDGNTIYF. The CDR3 bases are TGTGCCTGGAGCCTAGGGACAGATGGAAACACCATATATTTT.

The chain is built from TRBV7-2 and TRBJ1-1; TRBD1 matches at 8 bases. With 5 bases clipped from V and 11 bases from J, the junction kept 13 bases outside the gene matches. CDR1 and CDR2 from the germline V gene are SGHTA and FQGNSA. This CDR3 has 14 amino acids. The CDR3 loop reads CASSTHQGAKNAFF. The CDR3 DNA sequence: TGTGCCAGCAGCACCCACCAGGGGGCCAAAAACGCTTTCTTT. The whole variable domain, filled in from reference TRBV7-2 and TRBJ1-1, reads GAGVSQSPSNKVTEKGKDVELRCDPISGHTALYWYRQSLGQGLEFLIYFQGNSAPDKSGLPSDRFSAERTGGSVSTLTIQRTQQEDSAVYLCASSTHQGAKNAFFGQGTRLTVV.

V and J are TRBV4-1 and TRBJ2-5; D not certain. Trimming took off 11 bases at V and 1 base at J, with 14 bases between the two ends. The CDR3 contains 13 residues. Germline CDR1 reads MGHRA; CDR2 reads YSYEKL. This CDR3 reads CASSRGFQETQYF. The CDR3 nucleotides are TGCGCCTCTTCACGCGGCTTCCAAGAGACCCAGTACTTC.

The J gene is TRBJ2-1, the V gene TRBV29-1, with 16 bases matching TRBD2. The CDR3 has 17 residues. After removal of 6 bases from V and 2 bases from J, the junction contained 7 bases not matched to a gene. CDR1 SQVTM and CDR2 ANQGSEA come from the germline V gene. The DNA for the CDR3 is TGCAGCGTACTAGGGACTAGCGGGAGGGGGGCCTACAATGAGCAGTTCTTC. Its protein is CSVLGTSGRGAYNEQFF.

The chain has TRBV6-4 and TRBJ2-3; 10 bases align to TRBD1. The germline V gene encodes CDR1 MRHNA and CDR2 SNTAGT. This CDR3 has 14 residues. V was clipped by 7 bases and J by 3 bases; unmatched bases: 4. The CDR3 DNA is TGTGCCAGCAAACCGGGACAGGGGACAGATACGCAGTATTTT. As protein: CASKPGQGTDTQYF.

The rearrangement joins TRBV5-1 to TRBJ1-6; D possibly corresponds to TRBD1 (6 bases). The V and J ends lost 4 bases and 5 bases respectively, with 13 bases between them. Germline values: CDR1 SGHRS, CDR2 YFSETQ. The length of the CDR3 is 15 residues. CDR3 DNA: TGCGCCAGCAGCGACCGGGACACTAATAATTCACCCCTCCACTTT. This translates into CASSDRDTNNSPLHF.

The gene calls are TRBV6-5 and TRBJ2-3; tentative D call: TRBD2 (6 bases). Per germline, CDR1 MNHEY and CDR2 SVGAGI. Trimming removed 5 bases at V and 4 bases at J, with 13 bases between. The CDR3 length is 14 residues. CDR3 sequence reads: CASSRTLAADTQYF. In DNA form, the CDR3 reads TGTGCCAGCAGTCGGACCTTAGCGGCAGATACGCAGTATTTT.

The rearrangement uses TRBV3-1 (or the pseudogene TRBV3-2) and TRBJ1-1; 7 bases agree with TRBD1. V shed 4 bases and J 2 bases; nucleotides not matched to a gene: 7. This CDR3 spans 15 amino acids. Germline CDR1 and CDR2: LGHDT and YNNKEL (reference sequence). CDR3 amino acids: CASSLAGGSNTEAFF. CDR3 bases: TGTGCCAGCAGCCTCGCAGGGGGTTCAAACACTGAAGCTTTCTTT.

The chain uses TRBV5-5 and TRBJ2-1; 10 positions agree with TRBD1. The CDR3 loop spans 17 amino acids. After removal of 0 bases from V and 5 bases from J, the junction contained 8 bases not matched to a gene. Germline CDR1 and CDR2: SGHKS and YYEKEE (reference sequence). The CDR3 DNA is TGTGCCAGCAGCTTGGGGGCCGGGACAGGGGTGGACAATGAGCAGTTCTTC. Protein sequence: CASSLGAGTGVDNEQFF. The whole variable domain, filled in from reference TRBV5-5 and TRBJ2-1, reads DAGVTQSPTHLIKTRGQQVTLRCSPISGHKSVSWYQQVLGQGPQFIFQYYEKEERGRGNFPDRFSARQFPNYSSELNVNALLLGDSALYLCASSLGAGTGVDNEQFFGPGTRLTVL.

This chain joins TRBV5-4 and TRBJ1-2; 8 bases agree with TRBD1. The CDR3 is 15 amino acids. J lost 3 bases, V lost 2 bases, and 6 bases had no gene match. Germline V gives CDR1 SGHNT, CDR2 YYREEE (reference sequence). CDR3 nucleotide sequence: TGTGCCAGCAGCTTAACGACAGGGGTCGACTATGGCTACACCTTC. Encoded protein: CASSLTTGVDYGYTF.

This chain uses TRBV25-1 with TRBJ2-1; the match to TRBD2 covers 7 bases. CDR1 is MGHDK, CDR2 SYGVNS, per germline. The CDR3 is 18 amino acids. The trim removed 1 base at V and 8 bases at J, leaving 17 bases unmatched. The CDR3 loop reads CASSELGWGGEMGDEQFF. CDR3 coding DNA: TGTGCCAGCAGTGAATTAGGTTGGGGAGGGGAGATGGGCGATGAGCAGTTCTTC.

This chain links TRBV7-2 with TRBJ2-1, with a weak D call TRBD2 (5 bases). Germline V gives CDR1 SGHTA, CDR2 FQGNSA. The CDR3 sequence is 14 residues long. V was shortened by 2 bases and J by 1 base, with 6 bases between the two germline ends. The CDR3 DNA reads as TGTGCCAGCAGCTTATCGGGATCCTACAATGAGCAGTTCTTC. Amino acid sequence: CASSLSGSYNEQFF.

The chain employs TRBV6-5 and TRBJ1-4, with 8 bases fitting TRBD1. CDR3 length: 14 amino acids. Germline CDR1 and CDR2: MNHEY and SVGAGI. V lost 6 bases, J lost 8 bases, and 8 bases stayed unmatched. The CDR3 nucleotides are TGTGCCAGCAGCCGAGGGACAGGTGTGGAAAAACTGTTTTTT. This sequence encodes CASSRGTGVEKLFF.

The rearrangement links TRBV27 to TRBJ2-7, with 7 nucleotides matching TRBD2. The V gene end was trimmed by 5 bases and the J gene end by 5 bases; junction bases not matched to a gene: 21. This CDR3 has 18 amino acids. Germline V lookup: CDR1 MNHEY, CDR2 SMNVEV (reference sequence). CDR3 coding DNA: TGTGCCAGCAGTCCGTTGGGGGACGGGAGGAGGGAAAAAAACGAGCAGTACTTC. Translation gives CASSPLGDGRREKNEQYF.

The chain links TRBV10-1 to TRBJ1-1; D might be TRBD1 (6 bases). The germline V and J ends were trimmed by 6 bases and 11 bases, with 13 bases remaining between them. This CDR3 has 11 amino acids. Germline CDR1 and CDR2: WNHNN and SYGVQD (reference sequence). This CDR3 reads CASSRGSWAFF. The CDR3 bases are TGCGCCAGCAGCAGGGGCAGCTGGGCTTTCTTT.

A few counts support this clone. This chain links TRBV19 with TRBJ1-1, with 9 bases lining up with TRBD1. Trimming cost V 6 bases and J 1 base; bases outside gene matches: 6. Looked up from germline, CDR1 is LNHDA and CDR2 is SQIVND (reference sequence). The CDR3 has 15 residues. The DNA for the CDR3 is TGTGCCAGTAGCAATAACAGGGGGCGGAACACTGAAGCTTTCTTT. Amino acids: CASSNNRGRNTEAFF.

The V gene is TRBV18, the J gene TRBJ2-7; D is possibly TRBD1 (6 bases). The CDR3 is 13 amino acids. Trimming stripped 2 bases from V and 2 bases from J, with 7 bases between. The germline V gene has CDR1 KGHSH and CDR2 LQKENI. The CDR3 is CASSPEGAYEQYF. CDR3 DNA sequence: TGTGCCAGCTCACCAGAGGGGGCCTACGAGCAGTACTTC.

The rearrangement links TRBV5-4 to TRBJ2-5; 8 bases map to TRBD2. CDR1 and CDR2 from the germline V gene are SGHNT and YYREEE (reference sequence). The CDR3 is made up of 16 amino acids. Germline trimming cut 1 base from V and 5 bases from J; bases unmatched to any gene: 10. CDR3 sequence: CASSLPSGSGRETQYF. Written as DNA, the CDR3 is TGTGCCAGCAGCTTGCCAAGCGGGAGTGGAAGGGAGACCCAGTACTTC.

The chain recombines TRBV7-3 with TRBJ1-6; TRBD1 is a possible D gene (5 bases). CDR1 and CDR2 (germline): SGHTA, FQGTGA. Between the trimmed V and J ends, which lost 5 bases and 5 bases, there was a span of 13 bases. CDR3 length: 15 amino acids. Here the CDR3 DNA reads TGTGCCAGCAGCGTAGTTGGCAGGGATAATTCACCCCTCCACTTT. Translation: CASSVVGRDNSPLHF.

V usage is TRBV6-5 and J usage is TRBJ2-1; 7 nucleotides match TRBD1. The V gene end was trimmed by 4 bases and the J gene end by 5 bases; junction bases not matched to a gene: 5. The germline V gene encodes CDR1 MNHEY and CDR2 SVGAGI. CDR3 length: 14 amino acids. CDR3 region: CASSSSTGNNEQFF. The CDR3 DNA is TGTGCCAGCAGTTCCTCGACAGGGAACAATGAGCAGTTCTTC.

The V and J genes are TRBV18 and TRBJ2-7; 7 nucleotides line up with TRBD1. CDR3 size: 16 residues. Germline V gives CDR1 KGHSH, CDR2 LQKENI. J lost 7 bases, V lost 4 bases, and 16 bases had no gene match. The CDR3 reads CASSLTTGAGLWEQYF. The CDR3, as DNA: TGTGCCAGCTCACTAACAACAGGGGCAGGGTTGTGGGAGCAGTACTTC.

In this sample, this clone turned up a few times. The genes are TRBV6-2 or TRBV6-3 and TRBJ2-5; 8 bases fit TRBD2. The length of the CDR3 is 15 residues. The ends lost 5 bases at V and 4 bases at J; junction bases unmatched: 9. CDR1 is MNHEY, CDR2 SVGEGT, per germline. The CDR3 sequence is CASSDSGSVGETQYF. The CDR3 coding sequence is TGTGCCAGCAGTGACAGCGGGAGTGTCGGAGAGACCCAGTACTTC.

This clone has a single count. This chain joins TRBV9 and TRBJ2-1, with 11 bases that match TRBD1. The J segment lost 6 bases and the V segment lost 4 bases, leaving 6 bases of the junction unmatched. The germline CDR1 and CDR2 sequences are SGDLS and YYNGEE. The CDR3 contains 15 residues. In nucleotides, the CDR3 is TGTGCCAGCAGCTCAGGACAGGGGGCCGGCAATGAGCAGTTCTTC. This sequence encodes CASSSGQGAGNEQFF.

The chain joins TRBV28 to TRBJ2-1; 8 positions match TRBD1. After removal of 4 bases from V and 5 bases from J, the junction contained 10 bases not matched to a gene. The germline CDR1 and CDR2 sequences are MDHEN and SYDVKM. This CDR3 has 16 residues. CDR3 sequence reads: CASSSQGDRRDNEQFF. For the CDR3, the DNA is TGTGCCAGCAGTTCACAGGGGGACCGGAGGGACAATGAGCAGTTCTTC. Supplemented by reference TRBV28 and TRBJ2-1, the full variable domain reads DVKVTQSSRYLVKRTGEKVFLECVQDMDHENMFWYRQDPGLGLRLIYFSYDVKMKEKGDIPEGYSVSREKKERFSLILESASTNQTSMYLCASSSQGDRRDNEQFFGPGTRLTVL.